These T cell receptor beta chains were read from a single sample in a study of cytomegalovirus exposure and HLA in healthy donors. The method was immunoSEQ multiplex PCR; TCRdb's version includes in-frame clones alone and lacks a portion of them. The sample shows under 300,000 clones, approximately 83% of them seen only once. The source material was PBMCs. These receptor sequences come from a woman aged 18-30 years in good health and CMV-seronegative. CDR3s include the opening cysteine and the closing phenylalanine or tryptophan. The D gene is left open where the match is weak. Size tells how often a clone was seen (once, few, many) or the class of an expanded clone, and some rows leave it out.

len | d_gene | j_gene | abundance | v_gene | CDR3nt | CDR3aa
17 | NA | TRBJ1-2 | NA | TRBV29-1 | TGCAGCGTTGTCGAGGGGGGGCACTTCCCGTCACCTTATGGCTACACCTTC | CSVVEGGHFPSPYGYTF
14 | TRBD1 | TRBJ2-1 | once | TRBV5-1 | TGCGCCAGCAGCTTGGGACAGGGTTGGGATGAGCAGTTCTTC | CASSLGQGWDEQFF
13 | NA | TRBJ1-2 | NA | TRBV28 | TGTGCCGGATCACAGGGAAGGCCCTATGGCTACACCTTC | CAGSQGRPYGYTF
12 | NA | TRBJ1-5 | NA | TRBV30 | TGTGCCTGGAGTTGGGGAGATCAGCCCCAGCATTTT | CAWSWGDQPQHF
13 | NA | TRBJ2-3 | NA | TRBV27 | TGTGCCAGCACCCTTGGCAGCGCAGATACGCAGTATTTT | CASTLGSADTQYF
14 | TRBD1 | TRBJ1-2 | NA | TRBV19 | TGTGCCAGTAGTATAGCCGGGACAGATTATGGCTACACCTTC | CASSIAGTDYGYTF
15 | TRBD2 | TRBJ2-4 | NA | TRBV6-5 | TGTGCCAGCAGTTCGGGACTAGCGGGGAAAAACATTCAGTACTTC | CASSSGLAGKNIQYF
15 | NA | TRBJ2-5 | NA | TRBV18 | TGTGCCAGCTCACCATACCCCGAGAGCGACGCGACCCAGTACTTC | CASSPYPESDATQYF
15 | TRBD2 | TRBJ2-1 | NA | TRBV5-4 | TGTGCCAGCAGCTTGTCTAGCGGGACCTACAATGAGCAGTTCTTC | CASSLSSGTYNEQFF
14 | TRBD1 | TRBJ1-6 | NA | TRBV29-1 | TGCAGCGCTCGACAGGGTTTCTCCGACTCACCCCTCCACTTT | CSARQGFSDSPLHF
13 | TRBD1 | TRBJ2-5 | NA | TRBV11-2 | TGTGCCAGCAGCTTAGCCAGGGGGGAGACCCAGTACTTC | CASSLARGETQYF
17 | TRBD2 | TRBJ2-5 | NA | TRBV18 | TGTGCCAGCTCACCACGGGGGACTAGCGGTAATCAAGTGACCCAGTACTTC | CASSPRGTSGNQVTQYF
14 | TRBD1 | TRBJ2-5 | NA | TRBV4-3 | TGCGCCAGCAGCCAGAGGACAGGGTCGGAGACCCAGTACTTC | CASSQRTGSETQYF
16 | TRBD2 | TRBJ2-1 | NA | TRBV4-2 | TGTGCCAGCAGCCAAGACCCAGCGGGAGACTACAATGAGCAGTTCTTC | CASSQDPAGDYNEQFF
13 | NA | TRBJ2-7 | NA | TRBV18 | TGTGCCAGCTCACAGGGGTCCCTGGGGGAGCAGTACTTC | CASSQGSLGEQYF
14 | TRBD1 | TRBJ2-7 | NA | TRBV5-1 | TGCGCCAGCAGCTCCCTCCAGGGGGCGTACGAGCAGTACTTC | CASSSLQGAYEQYF
15 | NA | TRBJ2-7 | NA | TRBV4-1 | TGCGCCAGCAGCCAAGTGGGGGGGCAGGCGTACGAGCAGTACTTC | CASSQVGGQAYEQYF
19 | TRBD2 | TRBJ2-1 | NA | TRBV5-6 | TGTGCCAGCAGCGCGGACGGGACTAGCGGGGGGAACCCCTACAATGAGCAGTTCTTC | CASSADGTSGGNPYNEQFF
16 | NA | TRBJ1-2 | NA | TRBV5-1 | TGCGCCAGCAGCTTGGGTGGGGGCGGCGATCTAGATGGCTACACCTTC | CASSLGGGGDLDGYTF
14 | TRBD1 | TRBJ1-2 | NA | TRBV28 | TGTGCCAGCAGAACAGGGGAATTTTTCCAAGGCTACACCTTC | CASRTGEFFQGYTF
14 | NA | TRBJ2-7 | NA | TRBV19 | TGTGCCAGTAGTATAGCGGCAGGGAACTACGAGCAGTACTTC | CASSIAAGNYEQYF
16 | NA | TRBJ2-1 | NA | TRBV5-1 | TGCGCCAGCAGGCCGGTCCTAGCAGGATCCGAGGATGAGCAGTTCTTC | CASRPVLAGSEDEQFF
16 | NA | TRBJ1-4 | once | TRBV18 | TGTGCCAGCTCACCGTCGTGGGGGGCAACTAATGAAAAACTGTTTTTT | CASSPSWGATNEKLFF
13 | NA | TRBJ1-2 | NA | TRBV7-9 | TGTGCCAGCAGCTCGACAGGCAGAGGTGGCTACACCTTC | CASSSTGRGGYTF
13 | NA | TRBJ1-2 | NA | TRBV28 | TGTGCCAGCAGTTTAACGAAGCGGTCTGGCTACACCTTC | CASSLTKRSGYTF
16 | NA | TRBJ1-2 | NA | TRBV4-1 | TGCGCCAGCAGCCGATCCACAGGGACTACTAACTATGGCTACACCTTC | CASSRSTGTTNYGYTF
15 | TRBD2 | TRBJ2-1 | NA | TRBV6-5 | TGTGCCAGCAACCCGGGACTAGCGGGGGAGGGGGAGCAGTTCTTC | CASNPGLAGEGEQFF
13 | NA | TRBJ2-5 | once | TRBV12-5 | TGTGCTAGTGGGCGTGGGCTTCAAGAGACCCAGTACTTC | CASGRGLQETQYF
17 | TRBD2 | TRBJ2-2 | once | TRBV4-1 | TGCGCCAGCAGCCAAGTACAAGGACTAGCGGGTTCGGGGGAGCTGTTTTTT | CASSQVQGLAGSGELFF
13 | TRBD1 | TRBJ1-5 | few | TRBV13 | TGTGCCAGCAGCTTGGACAGGGATCAGCCCCAGCATTTT | CASSLDRDQPQHF
14 | TRBD1 | TRBJ1-2 | NA | TRBV9 | TGTGCCAGCAGCGTCGGTGGACAGGTTTCTGGCTACACCTTC | CASSVGGQVSGYTF
13 | NA | TRBJ2-7 | NA | TRBV11-2 | TGTGCCAGCAGCTTGGAGGGATGGGGCGAGCAGTACTTC | CASSLEGWGEQYF
12 | NA | TRBJ1-2 | few | TRBV6-4 | TGTGCCAGCAGTGAAGTCGGCTATGGCTACACCTTC | CASSEVGYGYTF
14 | TRBD1 | TRBJ2-7 | NA | TRBV6-5 | TGTGCCAGTGGACAGGGGGCCTTCTCCTACGAGCAGTACTTC | CASGQGAFSYEQYF
16 | NA | TRBJ2-7 | few | TRBV4-3 | TGCGCCAGCAGCCAAGCGTGGCCAGGCGAAACCTACGAGCAGTACTTC | CASSQAWPGETYEQYF
17 | NA | TRBJ2-7 | NA | TRBV19 | TGTGCCAGTAGTGTAAAGGGACCCGGGACTTCTCCCTACGAGCAGTACTTC | CASSVKGPGTSPYEQYF
14 | NA | TRBJ1-2 | NA | TRBV27 | TGTGCCAGCAGTGTCCTCGGGATAGGGGGAGGCTACACCTTC | CASSVLGIGGGYTF
14 | TRBD1 | TRBJ1-1 | few | TRBV27 | TGTGCCAGCAGTCACCAGACAGGGCCACTTGAAGCTTTCTTT | CASSHQTGPLEAFF
15 | NA | TRBJ1-2 | NA | TRBV9 | TGTGCCAGCAGCGTAGTAACAGGCTCAAACTATGGCTACACCTTC | CASSVVTGSNYGYTF
15 | NA | TRBJ1-2 | NA | TRBV5-6 | TGTGCCAGCAGCTTGTTGCGGGGAACTAACTATGGCTACACCTTC | CASSLLRGTNYGYTF
15 | TRBD1 | TRBJ1-1 | NA | TRBV13 | TGTGCCAGCAGCTTAGCGGGACAGGGAAAGGGAGCAGCTTTCTTT | CASSLAGQGKGAAFF
18 | TRBD1 | TRBJ1-2 | NA | TRBV12-5 | TGTGCTAGTGGTTTGGGGTCCGGGACAGCGAAAAGTTACTATGGCTACACCTTC | CASGLGSGTAKSYYGYTF
17 | NA | TRBJ1-2 | once | TRBV4-1 | TGCGCCAGCAGCCAGCGGCCCACAGGGAGGGCAAACTATGGCTACACCTTC | CASSQRPTGRANYGYTF
14 | TRBD1 | TRBJ1-1 | NA | TRBV4-3 | TGCGCCAGCAGTGATCTGGGACAGGGCATGGGAGCTTTCTTT | CASSDLGQGMGAFF
14 | NA | TRBJ1-5 | NA | TRBV19 | TGTGCCAGTATAGGGCAGGGCGCCAATCAGCCCCAGCATTTT | CASIGQGANQPQHF
12 | NA | TRBJ2-1 | NA | TRBV30 | TGTGCCTGGAGTCCGCTTCGGAATGAGCAGTTCTTC | CAWSPLRNEQFF